This T cell receptor (beta chain) was recorded in a study of cytomegalovirus exposure and HLA in healthy donors. General study findings and limits: Rarity held for most TCR sequences, but there were some public TCRs that occurred in many donors. Cytomegalovirus status was reportedly diagnosed by the classifier with high specificity and sensitivity. A later analysis linked a missense variant in DCLRE1C to the trimming of TCR beta V and J genes. A later analysis appeared to link common viral pathogens to several of the most significant clusters.

V was pared by 0 bases and J by 3 bases, with 10 bases between. The V gene's germline CDR1 is GTSNPN and CDR2 SVGIG (reference sequence). The CDR3 extends over 14 amino acids. In the PCR, 60 Vbeta and 13 Jbeta primers were used. The assay was immunoSEQ multiplex PCR, and TCRdb's table has in-frame clones only and misses some. The data show some 150,000 clones, with over 75% seen just once and roughly 4.2% held by the top ten. Worth noting for this clone: Antigen: not known.

This TCR derives from a man aged 40-55 years in good health and CMV-seronegative. The sample consisted of PBMCs. The genes are TRBV30 and TRBJ2-3; D uncertain. CDR3 in amino acids: CAWSVQVNTDTQYF. As DNA, the CDR3 is TGTGCCTGGAGTGTCCAGGTGAATACAGATACGCAGTATTTT. Together with reference TRBV30 and TRBJ2-3, the CDR3 gives the full variable domain: SQTIHQWPATLVQPVGSPLSLECTVEGTSNPNLYWYRQAAGRGLQLLFYSVGIGQISSEVPQNLSASRPQDRQFILSSKKLLLSDSGFYLCAWSVQVNTDTQYFGPGTRLTVL.